This record concerns one T cell receptor beta chain sequence. Only in-frame clones appear in the TCRdb table, and some are missing; sequencing was by immunoSEQ multiplex PCR. This table has some 73,000 clones, 92% appearing once. The data were taken from a study of T cell changes during pregnancy in multiple sclerosis. Germline V CDR1 and CDR2: LGHNT, FRNRAP. The J segment lost 7 bases and the V segment lost 5 bases, leaving 10 bases of the junction unmatched. The CDR3 spans 15 residues. Here the sequenced sample was peripheral blood, taken in the third trimester of pregnancy. This chain uses TRBV12-5 with TRBJ2-3; 9 bases align to TRBD1. This TCR was recovered from a female donor in good health, enrolled as a control in a pregnancy study. The CDR3 region is CASGPGTGFINTQYF. Written as DNA, the CDR3 is TGTGCTAGTGGTCCCGGGACAGGGTTTATAAATACGCAGTATTTT.